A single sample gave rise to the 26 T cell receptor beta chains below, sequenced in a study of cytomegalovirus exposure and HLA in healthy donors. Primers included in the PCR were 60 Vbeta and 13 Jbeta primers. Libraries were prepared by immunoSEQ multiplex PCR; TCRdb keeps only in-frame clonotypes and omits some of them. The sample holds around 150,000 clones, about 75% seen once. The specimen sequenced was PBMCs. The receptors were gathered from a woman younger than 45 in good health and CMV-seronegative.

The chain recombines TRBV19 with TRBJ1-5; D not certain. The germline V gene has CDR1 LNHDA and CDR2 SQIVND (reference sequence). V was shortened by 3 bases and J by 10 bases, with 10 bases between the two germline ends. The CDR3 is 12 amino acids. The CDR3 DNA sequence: TGTGCCAGTAGTATGAGGGAAGGACCCCAGCATTTT. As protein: CASSMREGPQHF.

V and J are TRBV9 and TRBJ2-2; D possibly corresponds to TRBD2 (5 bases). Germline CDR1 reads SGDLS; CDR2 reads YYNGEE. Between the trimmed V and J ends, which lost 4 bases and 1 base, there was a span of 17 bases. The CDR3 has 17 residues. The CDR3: CASSPGLGAWNTGELFF. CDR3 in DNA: TGTGCCAGCAGCCCTGGACTGGGCGCCTGGAACACCGGGGAGCTGTTTTTT.

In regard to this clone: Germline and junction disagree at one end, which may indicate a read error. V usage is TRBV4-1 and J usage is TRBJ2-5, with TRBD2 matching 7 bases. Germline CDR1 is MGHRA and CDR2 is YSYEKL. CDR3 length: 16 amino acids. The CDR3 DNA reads TGCGCCAGCAGACAAGAGGGAGGGGAAGAGGGAGAGACCCAGTACTTC. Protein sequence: CASRQEGGEEGETQYF.

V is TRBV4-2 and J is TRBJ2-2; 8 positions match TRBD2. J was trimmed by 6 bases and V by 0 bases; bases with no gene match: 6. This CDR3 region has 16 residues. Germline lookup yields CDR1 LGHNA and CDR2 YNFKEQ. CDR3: CASSQDGGGHAGELFF. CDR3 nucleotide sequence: TGTGCCAGCAGCCAAGATGGCGGGGGGCACGCCGGGGAGCTGTTTTTT.

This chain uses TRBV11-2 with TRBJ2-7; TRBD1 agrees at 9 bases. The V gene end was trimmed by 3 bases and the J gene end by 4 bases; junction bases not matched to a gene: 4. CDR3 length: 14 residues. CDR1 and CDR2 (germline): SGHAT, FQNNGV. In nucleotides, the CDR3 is TGTGCCAGCAGCTTTACAGGGGGCTCATACGAGCAGTACTTC. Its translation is CASSFTGGSYEQYF.

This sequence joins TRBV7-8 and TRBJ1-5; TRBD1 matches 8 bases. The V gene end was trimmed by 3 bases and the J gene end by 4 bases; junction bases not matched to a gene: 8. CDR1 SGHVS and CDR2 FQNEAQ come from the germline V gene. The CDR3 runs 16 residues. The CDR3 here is CASSLAEGQGNQPQHF. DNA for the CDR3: TGTGCCAGCAGCTTGGCGGAAGGACAGGGTAATCAGCCCCAGCATTTT.

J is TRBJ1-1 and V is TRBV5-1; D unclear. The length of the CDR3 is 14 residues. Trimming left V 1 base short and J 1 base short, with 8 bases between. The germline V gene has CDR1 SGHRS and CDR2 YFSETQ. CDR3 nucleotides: TGCGCCAGCAGCTTGAGGCCAGGGAACACTGAAGCTTTCTTT. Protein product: CASSLRPGNTEAFF.

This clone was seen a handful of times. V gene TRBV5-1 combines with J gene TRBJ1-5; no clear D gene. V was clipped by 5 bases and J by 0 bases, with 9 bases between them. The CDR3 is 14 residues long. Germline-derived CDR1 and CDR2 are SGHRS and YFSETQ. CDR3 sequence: CASRRDNSNQPQHF. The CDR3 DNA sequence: TGCGCCAGCAGGCGAGATAATAGCAATCAGCCCCAGCATTTT.

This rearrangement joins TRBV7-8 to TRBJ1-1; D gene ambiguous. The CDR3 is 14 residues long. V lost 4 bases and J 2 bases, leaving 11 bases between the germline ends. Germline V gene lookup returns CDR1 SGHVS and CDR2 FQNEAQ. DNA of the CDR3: TGTGCCAGCAGCTCGGAGGCCTTTAACACTGAAGCTTTCTTT. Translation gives CASSSEAFNTEAFF. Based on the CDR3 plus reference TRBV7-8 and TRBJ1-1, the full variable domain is GAGVSQSPRYKVAKRGQDVALRCDPISGHVSLFWYQQALGQGPEFLTYFQNEAQLDKSGLPSDRFFAERPEGSVSTLKIQRTQQEDSAVYLCASSSEAFNTEAFFGQGTRLTVV.

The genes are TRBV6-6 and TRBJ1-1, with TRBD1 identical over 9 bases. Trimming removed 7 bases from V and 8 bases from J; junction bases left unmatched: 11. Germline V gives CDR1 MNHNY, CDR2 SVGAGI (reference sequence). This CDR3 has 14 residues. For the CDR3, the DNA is TGTGCCAGCAATAAACAGGGGGCAAGTTTAGAAGCTTTCTTT. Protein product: CASNKQGASLEAFF.

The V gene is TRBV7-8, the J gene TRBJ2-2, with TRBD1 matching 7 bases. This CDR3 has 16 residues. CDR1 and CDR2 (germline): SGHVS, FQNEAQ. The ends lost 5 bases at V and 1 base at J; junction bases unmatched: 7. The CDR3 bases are TGTGCCAGCAGCACTCCGACAGGGTTGAACACCGGGGAGCTGTTTTTT. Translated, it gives CASSTPTGLNTGELFF. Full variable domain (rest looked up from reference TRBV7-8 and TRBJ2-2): GAGVSQSPRYKVAKRGQDVALRCDPISGHVSLFWYQQALGQGPEFLTYFQNEAQLDKSGLPSDRFFAERPEGSVSTLKIQRTQQEDSAVYLCASSTPTGLNTGELFFGEGSRLTVL.

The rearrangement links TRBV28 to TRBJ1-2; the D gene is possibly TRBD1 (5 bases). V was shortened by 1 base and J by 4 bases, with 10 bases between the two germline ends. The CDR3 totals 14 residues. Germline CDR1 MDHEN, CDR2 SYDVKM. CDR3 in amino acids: CASSLSTGGYGYTF. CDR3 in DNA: TGTGCCAGCAGTTTATCAACCGGGGGCTATGGCTACACCTTC.

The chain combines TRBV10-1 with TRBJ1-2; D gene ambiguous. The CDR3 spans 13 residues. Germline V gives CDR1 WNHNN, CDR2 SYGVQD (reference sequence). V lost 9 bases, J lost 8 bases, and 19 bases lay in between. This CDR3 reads CASADDPGKGYTF. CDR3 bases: TGCGCCAGTGCCGATGACCCCGGGAAGGGCTACACCTTC.

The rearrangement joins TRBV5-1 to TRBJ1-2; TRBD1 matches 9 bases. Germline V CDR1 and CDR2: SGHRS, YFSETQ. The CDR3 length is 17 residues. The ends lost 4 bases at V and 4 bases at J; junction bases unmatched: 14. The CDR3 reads CASSPEGQGRLLYGYTF. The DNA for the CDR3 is TGCGCCAGCAGCCCAGAGGGACAGGGACGTCTCCTCTATGGCTACACCTTC.

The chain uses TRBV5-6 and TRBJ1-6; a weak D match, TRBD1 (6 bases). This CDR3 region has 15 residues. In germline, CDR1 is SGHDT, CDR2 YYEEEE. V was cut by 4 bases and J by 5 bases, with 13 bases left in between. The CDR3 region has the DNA TGTGCCAGCAGCCCCGGACAGCCAAATAATTCACCCCTCCACTTT. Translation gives CASSPGQPNNSPLHF.

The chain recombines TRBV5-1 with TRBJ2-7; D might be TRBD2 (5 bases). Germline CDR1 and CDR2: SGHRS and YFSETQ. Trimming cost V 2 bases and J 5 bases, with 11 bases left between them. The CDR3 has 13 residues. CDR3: CASSLAGEDEQYF. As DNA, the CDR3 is TGCGCCAGCAGCTTAGCCGGGGAAGACGAGCAGTACTTC.

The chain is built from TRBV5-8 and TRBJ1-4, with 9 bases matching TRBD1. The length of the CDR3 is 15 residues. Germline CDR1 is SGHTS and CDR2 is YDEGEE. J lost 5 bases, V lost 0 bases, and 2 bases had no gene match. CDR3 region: CASSLVGTGNEKLFF. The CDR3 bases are TGTGCCAGCAGCTTGGTGGGGACAGGGAATGAAAAACTGTTTTTT.

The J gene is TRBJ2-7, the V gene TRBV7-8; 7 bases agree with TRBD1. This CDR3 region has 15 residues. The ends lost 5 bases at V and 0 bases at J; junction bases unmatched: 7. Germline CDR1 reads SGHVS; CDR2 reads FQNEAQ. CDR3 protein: CASSQSTGTSYEQYF. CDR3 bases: TGTGCCAGCAGCCAATCGACAGGGACCTCCTACGAGCAGTACTTC.

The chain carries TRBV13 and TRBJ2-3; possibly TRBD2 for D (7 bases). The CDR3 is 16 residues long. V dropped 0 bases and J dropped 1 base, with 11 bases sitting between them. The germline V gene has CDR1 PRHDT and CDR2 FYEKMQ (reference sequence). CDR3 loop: CASSLGGGGRTDTQYF. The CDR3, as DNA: TGTGCCAGCAGCTTAGGAGGCGGGGGCCGCACAGATACGCAGTATTTT. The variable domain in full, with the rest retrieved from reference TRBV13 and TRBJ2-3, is AAGVIQSPRHLIKEKRETATLKCYPIPRHDTVYWYQQGPGQDPQFLISFYEKMQSDKGSIPDRFSAQQFSDYHSELNMSSLELGDSALYFCASSLGGGGRTDTQYFGPGTRLTVL.

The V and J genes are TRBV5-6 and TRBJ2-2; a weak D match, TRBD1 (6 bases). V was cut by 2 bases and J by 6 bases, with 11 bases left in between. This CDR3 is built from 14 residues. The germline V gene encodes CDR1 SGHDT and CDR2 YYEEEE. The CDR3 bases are TGTGCCAGCAGCTTCTGGGACATCTCCGGGGAGCTGTTTTTT. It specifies CASSFWDISGELFF.

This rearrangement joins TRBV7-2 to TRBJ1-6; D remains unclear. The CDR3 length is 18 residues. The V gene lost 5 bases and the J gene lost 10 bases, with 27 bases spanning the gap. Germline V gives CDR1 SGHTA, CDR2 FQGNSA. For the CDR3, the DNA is TGTGCCAGCAGCCTACCGGCCGGGGTATCGGGGTTCAGGTCACCCCTCCACTTT. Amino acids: CASSLPAGVSGFRSPLHF.

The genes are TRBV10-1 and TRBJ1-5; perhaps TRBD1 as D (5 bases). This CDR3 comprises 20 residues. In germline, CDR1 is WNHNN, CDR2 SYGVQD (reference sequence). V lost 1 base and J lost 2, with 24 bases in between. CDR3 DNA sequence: TGCGCCAGCAGTGAGTTCCACCGACAGACCCCACCACACTGCAATCAGCCCCAGCATTTT. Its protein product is CASSEFHRQTPPHCNQPQHF.

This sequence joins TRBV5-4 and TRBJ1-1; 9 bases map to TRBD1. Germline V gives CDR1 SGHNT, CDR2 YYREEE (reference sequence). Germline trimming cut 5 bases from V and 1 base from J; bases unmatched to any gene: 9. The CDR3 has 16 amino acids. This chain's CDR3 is CASRTGGYNRNTEAFF. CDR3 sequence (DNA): TGTGCCAGCAGAACAGGGGGCTATAACCGGAACACTGAAGCTTTCTTT.

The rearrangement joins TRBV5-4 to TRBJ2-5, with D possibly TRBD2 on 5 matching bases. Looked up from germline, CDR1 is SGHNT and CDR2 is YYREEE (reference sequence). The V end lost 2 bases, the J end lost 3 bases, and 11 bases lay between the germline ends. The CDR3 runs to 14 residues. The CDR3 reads CASSFPGREETQYF. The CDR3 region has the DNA TGTGCCAGCAGCTTCCCGGGGAGAGAAGAGACCCAGTACTTC.

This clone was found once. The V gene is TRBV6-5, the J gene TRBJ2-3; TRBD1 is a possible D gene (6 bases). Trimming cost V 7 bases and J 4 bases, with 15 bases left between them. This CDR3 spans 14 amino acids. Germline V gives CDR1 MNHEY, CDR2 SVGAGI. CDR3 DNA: TGTGCCAGCAACCAACAGGGAACCTCAGATACGCAGTATTTT. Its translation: CASNQQGTSDTQYF.

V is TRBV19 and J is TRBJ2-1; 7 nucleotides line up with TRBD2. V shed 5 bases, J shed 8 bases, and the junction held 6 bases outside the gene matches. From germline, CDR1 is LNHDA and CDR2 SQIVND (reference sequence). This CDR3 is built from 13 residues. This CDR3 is CASSGLGGDEQFF. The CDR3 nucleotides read TGTGCCAGTAGTGGGCTTGGGGGGGATGAGCAGTTCTTC.